This entry features one T cell receptor beta chain sequence. Its target is not known. This entry is derived from a study of vaccination effects on CD4 cells after COVID-19. About the research overall: Wells each received two million PBMC, cultured with approximately 9.7 IU/ml IL-2 and 10 ug/ml peptides.

Having been cultured for around ten days, the cells underwent CD4+ T cell isolation. Half the medium was replaced with IL-2 medium on days 3 and 7. Germline loops: CDR1 MNHNS, CDR2 SASEGT. The CDR3 extends over 15 amino acids. Trimming shortened V by 1 base and J by 3 bases, and 13 bases separated the two germline ends. Clones were read by immunoSEQ multiplex PCR, and TCRdb kept only the in-frame ones, dropping some. The sample lists tens of thousands of clones, 65% to 70% occurring once. Sequenced material: CD4+ T cells from PBMCs cultured without peptide, taken before COVID-19 vaccination. The clonotype comes from a human donor who received a COVID-19 vaccine. This chain joins TRBV6-1 and TRBJ2-7, with a tentative D call TRBD2 (7 bases). This CDR3 is CASSEVKGGGYEQYF. For the CDR3, the DNA is TGTGCCAGCAGTGAAGTAAAGGGAGGGGGCTACGAGCAGTACTTC.